Listed below are T cell receptor beta chains from one sample, sequenced in a study of neurological immune-mediated disorders. TCRdb fed the 5' RACE reads into MiXCR, producing one record per CDR3 protein. The sample carries roughly 80,000 distinct CDR3 sequences, 9.4% recorded once. Sequencing used PBMCs. Receptor source: a man between 50 and 59 years old in good health. The CDR3 runs from the conserved cysteine through the conserved F or W. Each record gives: D gene, clone size, J gene, V gene, CDR3 protein, CDR3 DNA. D genes are given only for firm matches. For some rows the clone size is stated as once, few or many, or as a class when expanded; others skip it.

>-|many|TRBJ2-7|TRBV30
CAWAFGDYEQYF
TGTGCCTGGGCGTTTGGTGACTACGAGCAGTACTTC
>-|many|TRBJ1-1|TRBV12-3/TRBV12-4
CASITREGGWNTEAFF
TGTGCCAGCATCACCCGCGAGGGAGGGTGGAACACTGAAGCTTTCTTT
>TRBD2|many|TRBJ2-1|TRBV5-1
CASSLEREGPLEQFF
TGCGCCAGCAGCCTGGAGCGGGAGGGCCCGCTTGAGCAGTTCTTC
>TRBD2|many|TRBJ2-7|TRBV6-2/TRBV6-3
CASRVSGITYEQYF
TGTGCCAGCAGAGTGAGCGGGATAACCTACGAGCAGTACTTC
>-|many|TRBJ1-4|TRBV6-6
CASSYFSGGNEKLFF
TGTGCCAGCAGTTACTTTTCTGGGGGTAATGAAAAACTGTTTTTT
>-|many|TRBJ2-3|TRBV2
CASSEPWTDTQYF
TGTGCCAGCAGTGAACCCTGGACAGATACGCAGTATTTT
>-|-|TRBJ1-5|TRBV6-1
CASSEGIDNQPQHF
TGTGCCAGCAGTGAGGGAATAGACAATCAGCCCCAGCATTTT
>-|many|TRBJ2-7|TRBV18
CASSPRDKGTYEQYF
TGTGCCAGCTCACCAAGGGACAAGGGGACCTACGAGCAGTACTTC
>TRBD1|many|TRBJ1-2|TRBV6-6
CASSSGGAYGYTF
TGTGCCAGCAGTTCAGGGGGCGCGTACGGCTACACCTTC
>-|many|TRBJ2-4|TRBV11-2
CASSTRTLAKNIQYF
TGTGCCAGCAGCACTCGGACTTTAGCCAAAAACATTCAGTACTTC
>TRBD1|many|TRBJ1-3|TRBV7-2
CASSLRDRISGNTIYF
TGTGCCAGCAGCTTAAGGGACAGAATCTCTGGAAACACCATATATTTT
>-|many|TRBJ2-5|TRBV7-9
CASSPAPETQYF
TGTGCCAGCAGCCCGGCGCCCGAGACCCAGTACTTC
>TRBD2|many|TRBJ2-1|TRBV11-2
CASSPRGGTSGIVSNNEQFF
TGTGCCAGCAGCCCAAGGGGGGGGACTAGCGGGATCGTCTCCAACAATGAGCAGTTCTTC
>-|many|TRBJ1-5|TRBV3-1
CASSLQGTNQPQHF
TGTGCCAGCAGCCTACAGGGAACAAATCAGCCCCAGCATTTT
>TRBD2|many|TRBJ2-3|TRBV15
CASGTSGTDTQYF
TGTGCATCCGGGACTAGCGGCACAGATACGCAGTATTTT
>-|many|TRBJ2-5|TRBV20-1
CSARGKLSVETQYF
TGCAGTGCTAGAGGGAAACTCTCCGTAGAGACCCAGTACTTC
>-|many|TRBJ1-2|TRBV5-1
CASSLQPSDGYTF
TGCGCCAGCAGCTTGCAGCCGTCGGATGGCTACACCTTC
>TRBD2|many|TRBJ2-3|TRBV6-5
CASSETGGRADTQYF
TGTGCCAGCAGTGAAACGGGGGGGCGGGCAGATACGCAGTATTTT
>TRBD1|many|TRBJ2-2|TRBV3-1
CASSPSLDRVNTGELFF
TGTGCCAGCAGCCCGTCGTTGGACAGGGTTAACACCGGGGAGCTGTTTTTT
>-|many|TRBJ1-5|TRBV6-1
CASSEALGRNQPQHF
TGTGCCAGCAGTGAAGCGCTGGGACGCAATCAGCCCCAGCATTTT
>-|many|TRBJ2-7|TRBV5-1
CASSTSLGAYEQYF
TGCGCCAGTTCCACCTCCTTAGGAGCCTACGAGCAGTACTTC
>-|many|TRBJ2-7|TRBV5-1
CASSLNPGGYEQYF
TGCGCCAGCAGCTTAAATCCCGGGGGCTACGAGCAGTACTTC
>TRBD2|many|TRBJ2-3|TRBV6-5
CASRLAGGQGTDTQYF
TGTGCCAGCAGGCTAGCGGGAGGGCAGGGCACAGATACGCAGTATTTT
>TRBD1|many|TRBJ2-7|TRBV2
CASNQGQGKSEQYF
TGTGCCAGCAACCAGGGACAGGGAAAGAGCGAGCAGTACTTC
>TRBD1|many|TRBJ1-1|TRBV20-1
CSADQGAMSTEAFF
TGCAGTGCTGACCAGGGGGCCATGAGCACTGAAGCTTTCTTT
>TRBD1|-|TRBJ2-1|TRBV12-3/TRBV12-4
CASSLRGQGVNEQFF
TGTGCCAGCAGTTTACGGGGACAGGGGGTCAATGAGCAGTTCTTC
>TRBD1|many|TRBJ2-3|TRBV7-9
CASSPRTGQDTQYF
TGTGCCAGCAGCCCCCGGACAGGCCAGGATACGCAGTATTTT
>-|many|TRBJ1-1|TRBV2
CASQTRQNTEAFF
TGTGCCAGCCAGACTCGACAAAACACTGAAGCTTTCTTT
>-|many|TRBJ2-1|TRBV20-1
CSVLVRVGEQFF
TGCAGTGTGCTTGTCCGGGTGGGGGAGCAGTTCTTC
>-|many|TRBJ1-2|TRBV29-1
CSVLGEGYGYTF
TGCAGCGTTCTAGGGGAGGGATATGGCTACACCTTC
>TRBD2|many|TRBJ2-1|TRBV24-1
CATGGLAGGPGEQFF
TGTGCCACCGGTGGGTTAGCGGGGGGGCCGGGTGAGCAGTTCTTC
>TRBD2|many|TRBJ2-1|TRBV7-9
CASSSSGTSGGAYNEQFF
TGTGCCAGCAGCTCTAGTGGGACTAGCGGGGGAGCCTACAATGAGCAGTTCTTC
>-|many|TRBJ2-6|TRBV2
CASSALRGAGANVLTF
TGTGCCAGCAGTGCGCTGAGGGGGGCTGGGGCCAACGTCCTGACTTTC
>-|many|TRBJ1-2|TRBV28
CASSLSGAEVGYTF
TGTGCCAGCAGTTTGTCCGGGGCCGAAGTGGGCTACACCTTC
>TRBD2|many|TRBJ2-1|TRBV4-3
CASSQVGGGYNEQFF
TGCGCCAGCAGCCAAGTGGGGGGGGGATACAATGAGCAGTTCTTC
>-|many|TRBJ1-2|TRBV11-2
CASSLEGNGYTF
TGTGCCAGCAGTCTAGAGGGGAATGGCTACACCTTC
>-|many|TRBJ1-5|TRBV5-1
CASSLGGAGHQPQHF
TGCGCCAGCAGCTTGGGAGGGGCAGGGCATCAGCCCCAGCATTTT
>TRBD1|many|TRBJ1-6|TRBV5-6
CASSMRQGQSPLHF
TGTGCCAGCAGTATGAGACAGGGGCAATCACCCCTCCACTTT
>TRBD1|many|TRBJ1-6|TRBV20-1
CSASGQVYNSPLHF
TGCAGTGCTAGCGGACAGGTTTATAATTCACCCCTCCACTTT
>TRBD1|-|TRBJ1-4|TRBV25-1
CASSINSGTGGDEKLFF
TGTGCCAGCAGTATAAATTCCGGGACAGGAGGAGATGAAAAACTGTTTTTT
>TRBD2|many|TRBJ2-7|TRBV7-2
CASSLPRGAGSSYEQYF
TGTGCCAGCAGCTTGCCACGTGGAGCGGGGAGCTCCTACGAGCAGTACTTC
>-|-|TRBJ2-4|TRBV20-1
CSATAGAKNIQYF
TGCAGTGCTACGGCAGGGGCCAAAAACATTCAGTACTTC
>TRBD2|many|TRBJ2-5|TRBV5-1
CASSSTGLAAMQQETQYF
TGCGCCAGCAGCTCGACGGGACTAGCGGCAATGCAACAAGAGACCCAGTACTTC
>-|many|TRBJ1-1|TRBV12-3/TRBV12-4
CASSFRGTGTEAFF
TGTGCCAGCAGTTTTCGGGGGACGGGGACTGAAGCTTTCTTT
>TRBD2|many|TRBJ2-5|TRBV10-3
CAISETREGETQYF
TGTGCCATCAGTGAGACCAGGGAGGGAGAGACCCAGTACTTC
>-|many|TRBJ1-5|TRBV7-6
CASSSVGRAQPQHF
TGTGCCAGCAGCTCCGTTGGGAGAGCTCAGCCCCAGCATTTT
>-|many|TRBJ2-2|TRBV20-1
CSASRDLILTGELFF
TGCAGTGCTAGCCGGGACTTGATTTTAACCGGGGAGCTGTTTTTT
>-|many|TRBJ2-7|TRBV5-1
CASSFAGTSDAYYEQYF
TGCGCCAGCAGCTTTGCCGGGACCTCGGATGCCTACTACGAGCAGTACTTC